This section outlines one T cell receptor (beta chain) sequence together with its context. Its antigen is undetermined. These data belong to a study of OX40 agonist ivuxolimab in advanced cancers. Produced via immunoSEQ multiplex PCR; TCRdb's table is partial and in-frame only. The repertoire includes over 60,000 clones, roughly four fifths of them detected once, and about 7% sits in the top ten. Germline CDR1 and CDR2: SNHLY and FYNNEI. The CDR3 is made up of 14 amino acids. The ends were cut back, 9 bases at V and 5 bases at J, with 19 bases in the middle. Points from the study as a whole: At 0.1 to 3.0 mg/kg, CD4+ and CD8+ blood T cells expanded clonally by week 6.

The V gene is TRBV2, the J gene TRBJ1-1, with D tentatively TRBD1 (5 bases). This TCR was recovered from an adult with an advanced solid tumor such as melanoma, head and neck, liver or kidney cancer. The sample was CD4+ or CD8+ T cells sorted from blood, taken in a trial of the OX40 agonist ivuxolimab. The CDR3 nucleotides read TGTGCCAGACGAGTGACGGGCAGGGATACTGAAGCTTTCTTT. Protein product: CARRVTGRDTEAFF.